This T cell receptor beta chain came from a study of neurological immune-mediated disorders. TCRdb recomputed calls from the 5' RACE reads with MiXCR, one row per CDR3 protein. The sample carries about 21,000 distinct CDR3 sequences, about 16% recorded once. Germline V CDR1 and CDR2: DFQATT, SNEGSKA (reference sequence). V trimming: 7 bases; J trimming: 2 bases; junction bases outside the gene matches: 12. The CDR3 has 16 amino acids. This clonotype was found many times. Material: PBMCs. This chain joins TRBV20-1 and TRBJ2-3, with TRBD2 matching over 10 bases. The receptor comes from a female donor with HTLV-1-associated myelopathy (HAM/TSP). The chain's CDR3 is CSVILGLAEYTDTQYF. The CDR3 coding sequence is TGCAGTGTTATACTCGGACTAGCGGAATACACAGATACGCAGTATTTT.